This TCR beta chain was profiled in a study of OX40 agonist ivuxolimab in advanced cancers. About the study as a whole: The costimulatory receptor OX40 (CD134) was targeted by ivuxolimab, a fully human IgG2 agonistic monoclonal antibody. Intravenous ivuxolimab was administered to patients every 2 weeks at six dose levels: 0.01, 0.1, 0.3, 1.5, 3 and 10 mg/kg. Of the roughly 52 dose-escalation patients, hepatocellular carcinoma was present in around 19, melanoma in roughly 15, renal cell carcinoma in 9 and head and neck cancer in 9. In the dose-escalation cohort, 70% to 85% of patients were male, and the mean age was 60 years with a range of roughly 20 to 85. Patients were allowed to have had prior anti-PD-1, anti-PD-L1 or anti-CTLA-4 therapy, and around 40% of the dose-escalation patients had previously received checkpoint inhibitors. Partial responses occurred in three dose-escalation patients: two with cutaneous melanoma and one with hepatocellular carcinoma. Peripheral TCRbeta sequencing was intended to test whether TCR sequence diversity was altered and clonal T-cell expansion was caused by ivuxolimab. The paper covers the monotherapy dose-escalation part of the phase I ivuxolimab trial, which included N ≈ 50 patients. What the research found in general, with its limitations: Clonal expansion of both CD4+ and CD8+ blood T cells was observed from baseline to week 6 at doses 0.1 to 3.0 mg/kg. The antigen specificity of the peripheral T cells that underwent clonal expansion was not determined. Low levels of normalized T-cell clonal expansion were also shown by some nonresponding patients. After ivuxolimab, CD8+ T cells had more expanded clones than CD4+ T cells on average. In partial responders in the 0.1-3.0 mg/kg groups, normalized peripheral clonal expansion was found to be among the lowest, especially among CD8+ T cells.

Remarks on this clone: Its cognate antigen has yet to be identified. No much larger clonotype is one base removed from it; base qualities were not supplied.

The germline ends are 10 bases apart after V is trimmed by 2 bases and J by 5 bases. Including cysteine and phenylalanine, the CDR3 has 13 amino acids. Only the CDR3 part of the read is kept: 39 bases, read in frame from the first base. Looking up the germline V gene yields CDR1 SGDLS and CDR2 YYNGEE. The trial excluded patients who had a history of autoimmune disease or who were on systemic immunosuppression. In every dose cohort, peripheral blood was drawn for TCR sequencing at baseline, cycle 4 day 1, and cycle 7 day 1. Samples were obtained from an open-label, multicenter, first-in-human phase I dose-escalation trial of ivuxolimab. The trial enrolled adults with locally advanced or metastatic head and neck squamous cell, hepatocellular, melanoma or renal cell carcinoma. Before TCR sequencing, CD4+ and CD8+ T cells were separately sorted from peripheral blood. Genomic DNA was isolated from the sorted cells so that the TCRbeta CDR3 region could be sequenced. The immunoSEQ Assay was used for sequencing of TCRbeta CDR3 regions. TCRdb stores this immuneACCESS table with in-frame sequences only. Part of the clones is absent; in the studies checked, under half of the shortfall reflects unresolved V genes, and no reason is known for the rest. This sample has roughly 70,000 clones in its table, and 91% of those were observed once. The ten largest clones represent about 0.3% of the sample.

This receptor chain uses TRBV9 and TRBJ2-5; the D segment could be TRBD2, given 6 matching bases. The clonotype originates from an adult with an advanced solid tumor such as melanoma, head and neck, liver or kidney cancer. Sequences were derived from CD4+ or CD8+ T cells sorted from blood, sampled in a trial of the OX40 agonist ivuxolimab. The bases read TGTGCCAGCAGCGTTTATGGGGGGGAGACCCAGTACTTC. This sequence encodes CASSVYGGETQYF.